Following are 3 T cell receptor beta chains from one sample sequenced in a study of blood T cell repertoires in COVID-19. Clones were read by immunoSEQ multiplex PCR, and TCRdb kept only the in-frame ones, dropping some. In the table there are more than 200,000 clones, around 87% of which are singletons. Sequencing was carried out using PBMCs or T cells enriched from blood (not recorded which). The source is a man younger than 40 in a cohort exposed to, infected with or recovered from COVID-19 (not recorded which).

This clone was counted between two and nine times. This chain joins TRBV11-2 and TRBJ1-6; D remains ambiguous. Germline V lookup: CDR1 SGHAT, CDR2 FQNNGV. The V gene lost 2 bases and the J gene lost 0 bases, with 8 bases spanning the gap. CDR3 length: 16 amino acids. As DNA, the CDR3 is TGTGCCAGCAGCTTAAATACCGGCTCCTATAATTCACCCCTCCACTTT. This codes for CASSLNTGSYNSPLHF.

The chain joins TRBV27 to TRBJ2-7; the match to TRBD1 covers 9 bases. CDR3 size: 15 residues. Germline values: CDR1 MNHEY, CDR2 SMNVEV (reference sequence). With V trimmed by 3 bases and J by 2 bases, 5 bases remained unmatched. CDR3 in DNA: TGTGCCAGCAGTTTCTCCGGGACAGGGACCTACGAGCAGTACTTC. Translation gives CASSFSGTGTYEQYF.

This sequence joins TRBV13 and TRBJ2-1; 9 positions match TRBD1. The germline V gene encodes CDR1 PRHDT and CDR2 FYEKMQ (reference sequence). The CDR3 runs to 16 residues. Trimming removed 4 bases from V and 7 bases from J; junction bases left unmatched: 11. The CDR3 loop reads CASSYGRHRGLNEQFF. In nucleotides, the CDR3 is TGTGCCAGCAGCTATGGTCGACACAGGGGGCTAAATGAGCAGTTCTTC. Drawing the rest from reference TRBV13 and TRBJ2-1, the complete variable domain is AAGVIQSPRHLIKEKRETATLKCYPIPRHDTVYWYQQGPGQDPQFLISFYEKMQSDKGSIPDRFSAQQFSDYHSELNMSSLELGDSALYFCASSYGRHRGLNEQFFGPGTRLTVL.